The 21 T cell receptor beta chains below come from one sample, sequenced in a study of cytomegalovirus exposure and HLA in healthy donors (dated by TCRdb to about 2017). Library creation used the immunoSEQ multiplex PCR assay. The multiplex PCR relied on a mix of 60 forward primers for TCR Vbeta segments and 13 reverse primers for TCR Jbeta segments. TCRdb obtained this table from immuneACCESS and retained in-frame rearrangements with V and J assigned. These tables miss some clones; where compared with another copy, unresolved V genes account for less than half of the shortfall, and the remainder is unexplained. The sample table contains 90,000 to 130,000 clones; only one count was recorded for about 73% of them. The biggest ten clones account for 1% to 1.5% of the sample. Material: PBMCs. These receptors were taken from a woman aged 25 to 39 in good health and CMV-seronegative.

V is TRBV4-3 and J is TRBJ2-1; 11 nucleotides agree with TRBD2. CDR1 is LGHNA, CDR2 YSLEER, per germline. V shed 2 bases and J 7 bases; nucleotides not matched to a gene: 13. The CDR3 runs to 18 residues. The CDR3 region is CASSQRQTTSGSPNEQFF. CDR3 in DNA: TGCGCCAGCAGCCAACGTCAAACCACTAGCGGGAGTCCTAATGAGCAGTTCTTC.

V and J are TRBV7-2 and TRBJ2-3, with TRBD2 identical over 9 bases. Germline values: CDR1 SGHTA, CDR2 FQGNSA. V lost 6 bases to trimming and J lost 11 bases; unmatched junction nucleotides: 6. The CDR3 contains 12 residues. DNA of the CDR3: TGTGCCAGCAGGAATATAGCGGGGGAGCAGTATTTT. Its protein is CASRNIAGEQYF.

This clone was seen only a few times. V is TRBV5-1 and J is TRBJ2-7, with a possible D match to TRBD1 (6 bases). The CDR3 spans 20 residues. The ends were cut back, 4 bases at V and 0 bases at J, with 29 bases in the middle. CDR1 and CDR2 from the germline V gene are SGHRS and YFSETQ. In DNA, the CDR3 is TGCGCCAGCAGCCGTGGCGCCCCGACCAAATGGGACACCCGCTCCTACGAGCAGTACTTC. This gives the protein CASSRGAPTKWDTRSYEQYF.

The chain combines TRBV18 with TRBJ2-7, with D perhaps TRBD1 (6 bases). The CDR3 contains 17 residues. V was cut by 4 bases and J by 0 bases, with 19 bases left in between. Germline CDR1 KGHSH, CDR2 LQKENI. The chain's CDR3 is CASSLAGTFSGSYEQYF. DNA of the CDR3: TGTGCCAGCTCACTAGCCGGGACATTTTCCGGCTCCTACGAGCAGTACTTC.

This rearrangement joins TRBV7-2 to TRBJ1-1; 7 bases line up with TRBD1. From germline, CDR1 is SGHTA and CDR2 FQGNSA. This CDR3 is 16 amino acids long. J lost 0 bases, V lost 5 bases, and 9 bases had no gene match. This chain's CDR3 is CASSTRGTVLNTEAFF. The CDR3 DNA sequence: TGTGCCAGCAGCACTAGAGGGACAGTCTTGAACACTGAAGCTTTCTTT.

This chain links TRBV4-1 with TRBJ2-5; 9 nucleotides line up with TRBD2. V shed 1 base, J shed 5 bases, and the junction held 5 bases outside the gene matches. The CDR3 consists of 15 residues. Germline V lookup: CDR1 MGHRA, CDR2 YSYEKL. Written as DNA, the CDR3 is TGCGCCAGCAGCCAAGGCGGGGGGGCGTGGGAGACCCAGTACTTC. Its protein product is CASSQGGGAWETQYF.

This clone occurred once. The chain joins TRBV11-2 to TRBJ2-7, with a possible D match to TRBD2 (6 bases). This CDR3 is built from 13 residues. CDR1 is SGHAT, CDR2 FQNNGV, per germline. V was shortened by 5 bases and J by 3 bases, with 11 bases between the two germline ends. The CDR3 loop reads CASSEGLFYEQYF. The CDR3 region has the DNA TGTGCCAGCAGCGAAGGACTATTCTACGAGCAGTACTTC.

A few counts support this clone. The CDR3 DNA sequence: TGCGCCAGCAGCCCTACGACAGACTTAGTAACTGAAGCTTTCTTT. This gives the protein CASSPTTDLVTEAFF. The V gene is TRBV5-1, the J gene TRBJ1-1; D possibly corresponds to TRBD1 (5 bases). Trimming stripped 4 bases from V and 5 bases from J, with 18 bases between. The CDR3 extends over 15 amino acids. Per the germline V gene, CDR1 is SGHRS and CDR2 is YFSETQ. The entire variable domain, with the rest obtained from reference TRBV5-1 and TRBJ1-1, is as follows: KAGVTQTPRYLIKTRGQQVTLSCSPISGHRSVSWYQQTPGQGLQFLFEYFSETQRNKGNFPGRFSGRQFSNSRSEMNVSTLELGDSALYLCASSPTTDLVTEAFFGQGTRLTVV.

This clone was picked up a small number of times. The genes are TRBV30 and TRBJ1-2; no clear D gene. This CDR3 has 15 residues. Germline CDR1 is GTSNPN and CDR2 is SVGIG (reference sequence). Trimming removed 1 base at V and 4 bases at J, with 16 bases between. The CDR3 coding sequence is TGTGCCTGGAGTGCCCCGTCGGGGTTTATCTATGGCTACACCTTC. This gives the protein CAWSAPSGFIYGYTF.

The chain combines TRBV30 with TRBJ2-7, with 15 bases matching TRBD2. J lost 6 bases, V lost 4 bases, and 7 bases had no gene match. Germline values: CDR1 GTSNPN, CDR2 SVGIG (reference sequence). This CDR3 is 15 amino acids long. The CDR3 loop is CAWTRTSGRAREQYF. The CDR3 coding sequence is TGTGCCTGGACCCGGACTAGCGGGAGGGCCCGCGAGCAGTACTTC.

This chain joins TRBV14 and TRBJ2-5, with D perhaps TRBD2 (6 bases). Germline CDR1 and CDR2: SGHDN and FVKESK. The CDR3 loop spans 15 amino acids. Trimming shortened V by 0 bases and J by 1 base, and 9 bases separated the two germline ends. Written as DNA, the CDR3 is TGTGCCAGCAGCCAAGAGGTAGCGGCCCAAGAGACCCAGTACTTC. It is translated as CASSQEVAAQETQYF.

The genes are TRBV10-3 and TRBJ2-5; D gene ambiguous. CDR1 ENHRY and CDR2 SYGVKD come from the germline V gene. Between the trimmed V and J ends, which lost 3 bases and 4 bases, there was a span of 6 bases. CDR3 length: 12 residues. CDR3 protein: CAISDGGETQYF. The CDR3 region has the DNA TGTGCCATCAGTGACGGTGGAGAGACCCAGTACTTC.

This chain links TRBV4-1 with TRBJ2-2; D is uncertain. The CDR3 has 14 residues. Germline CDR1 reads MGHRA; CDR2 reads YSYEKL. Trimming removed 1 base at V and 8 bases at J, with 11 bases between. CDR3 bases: TGCGCCAGCAGCCAAGTCGGGTTGTTAGGGGAGCTGTTTTTT. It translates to CASSQVGLLGELFF.

The CDR3 loop is CASGGLAEYEQYF. For the CDR3, the DNA is TGTGCCAGCGGGGGACTAGCGGAATACGAGCAGTACTTC. The chain joins TRBV27 to TRBJ2-7; 11 bases match TRBD2. Germline V gene sequence: CDR1 MNHEY, CDR2 SMNVEV (reference sequence). V shed 8 bases and J 4 bases; nucleotides not matched to a gene: 4. The length of the CDR3 is 13 residues.

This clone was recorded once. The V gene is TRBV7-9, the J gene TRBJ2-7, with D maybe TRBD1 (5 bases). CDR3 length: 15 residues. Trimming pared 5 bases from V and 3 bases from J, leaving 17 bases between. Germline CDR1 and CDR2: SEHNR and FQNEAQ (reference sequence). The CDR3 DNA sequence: TGTGCCAGCAGCCGTGGGCAGGGAAACGGCTACGAGCAGTACTTC. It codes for CASSRGQGNGYEQYF.

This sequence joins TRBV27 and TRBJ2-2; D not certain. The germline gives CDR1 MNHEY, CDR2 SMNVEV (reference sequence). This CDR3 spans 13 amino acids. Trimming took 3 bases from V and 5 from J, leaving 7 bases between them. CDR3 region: CASSLYVTGELFF. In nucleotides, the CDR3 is TGTGCCAGCAGTTTGTATGTGACCGGGGAGCTGTTTTTT.

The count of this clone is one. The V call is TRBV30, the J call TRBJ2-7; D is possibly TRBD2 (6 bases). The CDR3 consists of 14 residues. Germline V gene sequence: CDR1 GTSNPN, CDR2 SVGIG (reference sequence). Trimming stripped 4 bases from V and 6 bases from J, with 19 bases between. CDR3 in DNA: TGTGCCTGGACCGAGGCGGGGCCGGGCGGCGAGCAGTACTTC. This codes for CAWTEAGPGGEQYF.

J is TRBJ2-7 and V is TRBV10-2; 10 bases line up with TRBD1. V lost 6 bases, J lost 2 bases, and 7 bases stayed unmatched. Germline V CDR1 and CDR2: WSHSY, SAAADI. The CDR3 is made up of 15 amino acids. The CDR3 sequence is CASRDSGTGAYEQYF. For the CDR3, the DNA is TGCGCCAGCAGAGATTCCGGGACAGGGGCCTACGAGCAGTACTTC.

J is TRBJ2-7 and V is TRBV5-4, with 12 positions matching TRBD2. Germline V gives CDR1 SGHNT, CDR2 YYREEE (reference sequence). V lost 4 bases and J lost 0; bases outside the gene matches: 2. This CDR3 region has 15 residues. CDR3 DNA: TGTGCCAGCAGCCCGGGACTAGCGGGCTCCTACGAGCAGTACTTC. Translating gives CASSPGLAGSYEQYF.

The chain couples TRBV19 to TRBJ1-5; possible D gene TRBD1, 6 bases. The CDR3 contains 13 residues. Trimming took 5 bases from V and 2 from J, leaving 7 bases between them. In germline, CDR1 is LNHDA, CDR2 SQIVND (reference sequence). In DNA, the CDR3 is TGTGCCAGTAGTCAGGGGCGCAATCAGCCCCAGCATTTT. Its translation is CASSQGRNQPQHF.

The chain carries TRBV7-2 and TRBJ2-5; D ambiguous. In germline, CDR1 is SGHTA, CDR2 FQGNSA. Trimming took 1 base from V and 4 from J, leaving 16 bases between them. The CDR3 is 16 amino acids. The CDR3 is CASSLEARRGIETQYF. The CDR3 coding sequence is TGTGCCAGCAGCTTAGAGGCACGGAGAGGAATAGAGACCCAGTACTTC.